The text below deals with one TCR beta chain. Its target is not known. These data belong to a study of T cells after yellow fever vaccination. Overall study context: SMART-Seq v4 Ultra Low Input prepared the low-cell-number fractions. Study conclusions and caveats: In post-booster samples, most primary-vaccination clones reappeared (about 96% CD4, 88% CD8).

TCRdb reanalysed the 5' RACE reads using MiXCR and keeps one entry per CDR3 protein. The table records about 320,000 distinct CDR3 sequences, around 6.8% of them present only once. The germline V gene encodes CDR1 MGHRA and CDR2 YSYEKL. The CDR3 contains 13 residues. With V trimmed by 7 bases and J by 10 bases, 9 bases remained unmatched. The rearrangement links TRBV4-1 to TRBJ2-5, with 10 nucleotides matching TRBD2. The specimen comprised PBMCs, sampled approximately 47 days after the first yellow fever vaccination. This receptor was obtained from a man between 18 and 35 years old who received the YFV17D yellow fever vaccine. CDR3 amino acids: CASMSGGGGSQYF. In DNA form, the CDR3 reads TGCGCCAGCATGAGCGGGGGGGGGGGCAGCCAGTACTTC.